These T cell receptor beta chains were read from a single sample in a study of radiotherapy plus CTLA-4 blockade in lung cancer. The protocol was immunoSEQ multiplex PCR, while the TCRdb copy is restricted to in-frame clones and leaves out a portion. Counted here are 60,000 to 75,000 clones, around 76% occurring once; the ten biggest clones make up about a sixth. This sample comprised peripheral blood, obtained from a patient treated with radiotherapy plus ipilimumab. These receptors originate from a human donor with non-small cell lung cancer whose response to radiotherapy plus ipilimumab could not be evaluated. Some clones in this sample may be carry-over from other donors' samples. The CDR3 runs from the conserved cysteine through the conserved F or W. D genes are given only for firm matches. Rows give clone size only sometimes, using once, few, many, or a class for an expanded clone.

cdr3_nt cdr3_aa d_call clone_size j_call v_call
TGTGCCAGCAGCACGCAAAGACAGGGGGGTCAGGGCTACACCTTC CASSTQRQGGQGYTF TRBD1 - TRBJ1-2 TRBV7-2
TGCAGCGGGAGGGAGGCTCAAGAGACCCAGTACTTC CSGREAQETQYF - - TRBJ2-5 TRBV29-1
TGTGCCAGCAGTCTTAACGCGTATCAGCCCCAGCATTTT CASSLNAYQPQHF - - TRBJ1-5 TRBV27
TGTGCCAGTAGTACCCTAGCGGGGCCGGGGGAGACCCAGTACTTC CASSTLAGPGETQYF TRBD2 - TRBJ2-5 TRBV19
TGTGCCAGCAGCGTACCGGCAGGGTCATATCAGCCCCAGCATTTT CASSVPAGSYQPQHF - few TRBJ1-5 TRBV9
TGCGCCAGCAGCCAAGTCTACGGGGTGTCGGACACTGAAGCTTTCTTT CASSQVYGVSDTEAFF - few TRBJ1-1 TRBV4-3
TGTGCCAGCAGCGAAGGACAGTACCAAGAGACCCAGTACTTC CASSEGQYQETQYF - - TRBJ2-5 TRBV2
TGTGCCAGCAGTTACTCGAGCGGACCTAGCACAGATACGCAGTATTTT CASSYSSGPSTDTQYF - - TRBJ2-3 TRBV6-6
TGTGCCAGCAGCGGACAGGGATTTCCCAACGAGCAGTACTTC CASSGQGFPNEQYF TRBD1 - TRBJ2-7 TRBV5-6
TGCGCCAGCAGCCAAGACCCCGGGGTCGGGGTCAACGTCCTGACTTTC CASSQDPGVGVNVLTF - - TRBJ2-6 TRBV4-1
TGTGCCAGCAGCTTTTCCGCGACAGGCTTCAACTATGGCTACACCTTC CASSFSATGFNYGYTF - - TRBJ1-2 TRBV5-6
TGTGCCAGCAGCTTAGGAGGTGGGTCTAAGTCCAGCACAGATACGCAGTATTTT CASSLGGGSKSSTDTQYF - - TRBJ2-3 TRBV7-9
TGTGCCAGTAGTATAGACCTGTTCTACGGGATTAACTATGGCTACACCTTC CASSIDLFYGINYGYTF - few TRBJ1-2 TRBV19
TGCGCCAGCAGCCAAGAGGGAGCCTCTGGCTACACCTTC CASSQEGASGYTF - - TRBJ1-2 TRBV4-1
TGTGCCAGCAGCGAGAGAATCTACGAGCAGTACTTC CASSERIYEQYF - - TRBJ2-7 TRBV27
TGTGCCAGCAGCCCCGACATGAACACTGAAGCTTTCTTT CASSPDMNTEAFF - - TRBJ1-1 TRBV11-2
TGCAGCGTGACCCTCGGGACAGGGCCCTACGAGCAGTACTTC CSVTLGTGPYEQYF TRBD1 once TRBJ2-7 TRBV29-1
TGTGCCAGCAGCCCGACAGGGGGTGGTGAAAAACTGTTTTTT CASSPTGGGEKLFF TRBD1 - TRBJ1-4 TRBV13
TGTGCCAGCAGCCCCTCGGGTTTCGGTGAAGCTTTCTTT CASSPSGFGEAFF - few TRBJ1-1 TRBV6-1
TGTGCCATCAGGACAGGGGTTTGGGAAAAACTGTTTTTT CAIRTGVWEKLFF TRBD1 few TRBJ1-4 TRBV10-3
TGTGCCAGCTCACCTATTTCCGCGACAGGCCGGAGCAGGGAGCAGTACTTC CASSPISATGRSREQYF - few TRBJ2-5 TRBV18
TGCGCCAGCAGCAGTGGGACTAGTCAAGAGACCCAGTACTTC CASSSGTSQETQYF TRBD2 - TRBJ2-5 TRBV5-1
TGTGCCAGCAGTTACGCGGCAGGGAGGAGAAACACCATATATTTT CASSYAAGRRNTIYF - - TRBJ1-3 TRBV6-5
TGCGCCAGCAGCGGGGGGACGGGGAACACTGAAGCTTTCTTT CASSGGTGNTEAFF - - TRBJ1-1 TRBV5-1
TGTGCCAGCTCACTTACGCTCAGGGACACTGAAGCTTTCTTT CASSLTLRDTEAFF - once TRBJ1-1 TRBV18
TGTGCCAGCAGCTTACAGGGGACAGGGAACACCGGGGAGCTGTTTTTT CASSLQGTGNTGELFF TRBD1 - TRBJ2-2 TRBV7-2
TGCGCCAGCAGCCAACAAAACAGGGTTGAAAAACTGTTTTTT CASSQQNRVEKLFF - few TRBJ1-4 TRBV4-1
TGTGCCAGCAGGCCCCCGAGGGGGGAGCAGTACTTC CASRPPRGEQYF - - TRBJ2-7 TRBV7-2
TGTGCCAGCAGCCTAACAGGGGCCCCGAATGAAAAACTGTTTTTT CASSLTGAPNEKLFF TRBD1 - TRBJ1-4 TRBV2
TGCGCCAGCAGTGACGACGGGTATGGCTACACCTTC CASSDDGYGYTF - - TRBJ1-2 TRBV5-1
TGTGCCAGCTCACCGTCTAGCGGGGGTACAGATACGCAGTATTTT CASSPSSGGTDTQYF TRBD2 - TRBJ2-3 TRBV18
TGTGCCATCAGTGAGCTTGCTAGCGGGAACAATGAGCAGTTCTTC CAISELASGNNEQFF TRBD2 - TRBJ2-1 TRBV10-3
TGTGCCAGCAGCGGCGGCACGGGGGGTTTAGGGGATACGCAGTATTTT CASSGGTGGLGDTQYF TRBD2 - TRBJ2-3 TRBV5-5
TGTGCCATCAGTCCTGGACAGGGGGCAAGCAATCAGCCCCAGCATTTT CAISPGQGASNQPQHF TRBD1 - TRBJ1-5 TRBV10-3
TGTGCCAGCAGTTACGGGGGGAAGGGGGGCTACACCTTC CASSYGGKGGYTF - - TRBJ1-2 TRBV6-5
TGTGCCTGGAGTCCAACCGGGACAACCTACGAGCAGTACTTC CAWSPTGTTYEQYF - - TRBJ2-7 TRBV30
TGCGCCAGCAGCCAAGCCGGAACAGGGTTACGAAGGGATGGCTACACCTTC CASSQAGTGLRRDGYTF - - TRBJ1-2 TRBV4-3
TGTGCCACCAGCAGACAACAGGGGAACACTGAAGCTTTCTTT CATSRQQGNTEAFF - - TRBJ1-1 TRBV15
TGTGCCAGCAGCGCTACGAGAGACAATCAGCCCCAGCATTTT CASSATRDNQPQHF - - TRBJ1-5 TRBV9
TGTGCCAGCAGTGACTCTGTGGGGGCCCCGGAGCTGTTTTTT CASSDSVGAPELFF - - TRBJ2-2 TRBV6-4
TGCGCCAGCAGCCCGTCCGGGACAGGTGGGAGTAACTATGGCTACACCTTC CASSPSGTGGSNYGYTF TRBD1 - TRBJ1-2 TRBV5-1
TGTGCCAGCGGCCGGGACAGGGGCTACACCTTC CASGRDRGYTF TRBD1 - TRBJ1-2 TRBV2
TGTGCCAGCGGACAGGGGATGAAGGGAAACACCATATATTTT CASGQGMKGNTIYF TRBD1 - TRBJ1-3 TRBV27
TGCGCCAGCAGCTTGCGGGGGGGCCCCCCAGATACGCAGTATTTT CASSLRGGPPDTQYF TRBD2 - TRBJ2-3 TRBV5-1
TGCGCCAGCAGCCATTCGACAGGGGGCGCGGATACGCAGTATTTT CASSHSTGGADTQYF TRBD1 - TRBJ2-3 TRBV4-3
TGTGCCAGTAGTCCTAGGGGGGGGCGAGGCACCGGGGAGCTGTTTTTT CASSPRGGRGTGELFF - few TRBJ2-2 TRBV19
TGCGCCAGCAGCCAATCGGCAGGCCGGGAGCAGTACTTC CASSQSAGREQYF - - TRBJ2-7 TRBV4-1
TGCGCCAGCAGCACCGGGACAGGGGAAATCTACGAGCAGTACTTC CASSTGTGEIYEQYF TRBD1 - TRBJ2-7 TRBV5-1
TGTGCCATCAGGATTGGACAGGAGGCCAACACTGAAGCTTTCTTT CAIRIGQEANTEAFF TRBD1 - TRBJ1-1 TRBV10-3
TGTGCCAGCAGCTTAGGATGGACGGGAAGTCACACTGAAGCTTTCTTT CASSLGWTGSHTEAFF - few TRBJ1-1 TRBV7-8
TGTGCCAGCAGCTCCACTGGACTAACCTACAATGAGCAGTTCTTC CASSSTGLTYNEQFF - - TRBJ2-1 TRBV6-5
TGTGCCAGTAGCCCCGGGACATTCTCCTACGAGCAGTACTTC CASSPGTFSYEQYF - - TRBJ2-7 TRBV19
TGTGCCAGCAGCTTAGTACAGGCTGGCTACACCTTC CASSLVQAGYTF - - TRBJ1-2 TRBV7-9
TGCGCCAGCAGCCAAGATGGGGGGAGAGAGACCCAGTACTTC CASSQDGGRETQYF - - TRBJ2-5 TRBV4-1
TGTGCCTCTCGACAGATTAACACCGGGGAGCTGTTTTTT CASRQINTGELFF - - TRBJ2-2 TRBV6-5